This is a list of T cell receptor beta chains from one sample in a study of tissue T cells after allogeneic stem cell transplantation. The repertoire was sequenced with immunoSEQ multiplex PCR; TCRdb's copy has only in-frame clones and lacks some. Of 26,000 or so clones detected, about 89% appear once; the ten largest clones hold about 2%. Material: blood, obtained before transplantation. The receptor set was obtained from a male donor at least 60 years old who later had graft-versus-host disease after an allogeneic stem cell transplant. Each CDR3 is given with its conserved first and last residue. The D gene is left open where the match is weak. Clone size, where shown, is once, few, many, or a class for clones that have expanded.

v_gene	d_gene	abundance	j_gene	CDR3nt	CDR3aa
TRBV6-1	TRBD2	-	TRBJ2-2	TGTGCCAGCAGTGAGACTAGCGGTTACACCGGGGAGCTGTTTTTT	CASSETSGYTGELFF
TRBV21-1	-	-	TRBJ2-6	TGTGCCAGCAGCATAAACTCTGGGGCCAACGTCCTGACTTTC	CASSINSGANVLTF
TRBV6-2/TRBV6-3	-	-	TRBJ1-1	TGTGCCAGCAGTTGGGCTCGGGGGAACACTGAAGCTTTCTTT	CASSWARGNTEAFF
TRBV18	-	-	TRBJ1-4	TGTGCCAGCTCTGAGTCTTCTCCTAATGAAAAACTGTTTTTT	CASSESSPNEKLFF
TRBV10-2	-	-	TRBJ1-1	TGCGCCAGTCGGGCGATGAACACTGAAGCTTTCTTT	CASRAMNTEAFF
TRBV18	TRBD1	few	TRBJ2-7	TGTGCCAGCTCACCACCGGTGGGACAGGGTATTGACGAGCAGTACTTC	CASSPPVGQGIDEQYF
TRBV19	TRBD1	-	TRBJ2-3	TGTGCCAGTAGTATAGATAAGGGGGCGCGGGGCACAGATACGCAGTATTTT	CASSIDKGARGTDTQYF
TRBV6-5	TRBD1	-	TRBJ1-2	TGTGCCAGCAGCGGACAGGGGAATTATGGCTACACCTTC	CASSGQGNYGYTF
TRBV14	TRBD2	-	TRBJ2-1	TGTGCCAGCAGCCAAGATCGCGGCGGGAGGGGGTACAATGAGCAGTTCTTC	CASSQDRGGRGYNEQFF
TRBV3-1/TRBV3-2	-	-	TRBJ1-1	TGTGCCAGCAGCCCAACGGGACTCTTGAACACTGAAGCTTTCTTT	CASSPTGLLNTEAFF
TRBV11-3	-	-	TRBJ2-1	TGTGCCAGCAGCCTCACCGGGAGATCCTACAATGAGCAGTTCTTC	CASSLTGRSYNEQFF
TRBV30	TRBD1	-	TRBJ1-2	TGTGCCTGGAGTAACAGGGGGTATGGCTACACCTTC	CAWSNRGYGYTF
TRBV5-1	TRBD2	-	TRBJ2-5	TGCGCCAGCGGGCTAGCGGGAGATCAAGAGACCCAGTACTTC	CASGLAGDQETQYF
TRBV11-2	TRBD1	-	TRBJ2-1	TGTGCCAGCAGCTTGGGACAGACAAACACCAACAATGAGCAGTTCTTC	CASSLGQTNTNNEQFF
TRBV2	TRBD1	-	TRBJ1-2	TGTGCCAGCAGTGAATCCGGGACAGGCCGCTATGGCTACACCTTC	CASSESGTGRYGYTF
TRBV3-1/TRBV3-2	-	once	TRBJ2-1	TGTGCCAGCAGCCAAGTCGGTGAGCAGTTCTTC	CASSQVGEQFF
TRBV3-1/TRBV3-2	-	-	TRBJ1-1	TGTGCCAGCAGTTCCCTCGGGGGGAACACTGAAGCTTTCTTT	CASSSLGGNTEAFF
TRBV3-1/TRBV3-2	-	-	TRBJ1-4	TGTGCCAGCACATGGGGACGTGAAAAACTGTTTTTT	CASTWGREKLFF
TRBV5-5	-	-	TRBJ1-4	TGTGCCAGCAGCTCGCTCGGTGCAACTAATGAAAAACTGTTTTTT	CASSSLGATNEKLFF
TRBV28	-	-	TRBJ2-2	TGTGGAGTAGCGAGACCCACCGGGGAGCTGTTTTTT	CGVARPTGELFF
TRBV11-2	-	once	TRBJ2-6	TGTGCCAGCAACAGGGCGACCAGTATTTACTCTGGGGCCAACGTCCTGACTTTC	CASNRATSIYSGANVLTF
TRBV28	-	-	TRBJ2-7	TGTGCCAGCAGCCCCGCCGGGACATCGTTTTCCTACGAGCAGTACTTC	CASSPAGTSFSYEQYF
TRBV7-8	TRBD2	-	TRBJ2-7	TGTGCCAGCAGCTTGGCTAGCGGGGGATCGGACGTCTACGAGCAGTACTTC	CASSLASGGSDVYEQYF
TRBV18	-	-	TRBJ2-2	TGTGCCAGCCTGCCGGGACTTTTTGGGGAGCTGTTTTTT	CASLPGLFGELFF
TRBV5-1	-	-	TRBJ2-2	TGCGCCAGCAGCTTGGCCGGGAACACCGGGGAGCTGTTTTTT	CASSLAGNTGELFF
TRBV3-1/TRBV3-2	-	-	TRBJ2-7	TGTGCCAGCAGCCCCTCGGGACTCAACTCTTACGAGACGTACTTC	CASSPSGLNSYETYF
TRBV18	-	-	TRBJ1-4	TGTGCCAGCTCACCGGGGACAACTAATGAAAAACTGTTTTTT	CASSPGTTNEKLFF
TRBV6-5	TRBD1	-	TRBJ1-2	TGTGCCAGCAGCAACAGGGGGAGCTACACCTTC	CASSNRGSYTF
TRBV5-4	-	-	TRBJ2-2	TGTGCCACACACCCGCAGGAACCTTCGGAGCTGTTTTTT	CATHPQEPSELFF
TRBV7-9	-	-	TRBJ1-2	TGTGCCAGCAGCTCGAATGTCGGCTACACCTTC	CASSSNVGYTF
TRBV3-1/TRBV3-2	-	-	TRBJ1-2	TGTGCCAGCAGTCACCCCCCGGAGAACTATGGCTACACCTTC	CASSHPPENYGYTF
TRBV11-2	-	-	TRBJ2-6	TGTGCCAGCAGCCAGCAGCCCTTCTCTGGGGCCAACGTCCTGACTTTC	CASSQQPFSGANVLTF
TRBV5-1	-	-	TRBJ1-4	TGCGCCAGCAGCTTGGTAGATGATAGTAATGAAAAACTGTTTTTT	CASSLVDDSNEKLFF
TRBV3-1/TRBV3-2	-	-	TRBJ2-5	TGTGCCAGCAGCCAATCAGGGACCCAGTACTTC	CASSQSGTQYF
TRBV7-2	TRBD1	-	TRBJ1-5	TGTGCCAGCAGCCCAGGGACAGGGAGGAGCAATCAGCCCCAGCATTTT	CASSPGTGRSNQPQHF
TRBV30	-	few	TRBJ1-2	TGTGCCTGGAGGGAGACCGACAGGTATGGCTACACCTTC	CAWRETDRYGYTF
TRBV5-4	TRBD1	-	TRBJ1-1	TGTGCCAGCAGCTGGGGGACAGGGAACACTGAAGCTTTCTTT	CASSWGTGNTEAFF
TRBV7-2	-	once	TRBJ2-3	TGTGCCAGCAGTTTTACAGGGTCAGATACGCAGTATTTT	CASSFTGSDTQYF
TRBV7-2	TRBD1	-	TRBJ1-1	TGTGCCAGCAGCGTACAGGGGGCTCGGACTGAAGCTTTCTTT	CASSVQGARTEAFF
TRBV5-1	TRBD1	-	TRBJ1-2	TGCGCCAGCAGCCTGGCCACAGGGGACTATGGCTACACCTTC	CASSLATGDYGYTF
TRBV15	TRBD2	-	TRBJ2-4	TGTGCCACCAGCAGAGTGCTTGGGCTAGCGGGAGATTCGAAAAACATTCAGTACTTC	CATSRVLGLAGDSKNIQYF
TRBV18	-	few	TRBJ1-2	TGTGCCAGCTCACCACCGATTGGGTCAGGCTACACCTTC	CASSPPIGSGYTF
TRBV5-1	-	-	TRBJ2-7	TGCGCCAGCAGCTTGGAACAGCTGGGCGAGCAGTACTTC	CASSLEQLGEQYF